This is a list of T cell receptor beta chains from one sample in a study of blood T cell repertoires in COVID-19. Libraries were prepared by immunoSEQ multiplex PCR; TCRdb keeps only in-frame clonotypes and omits some of them. The table has 150,000 to 200,000 clones, around 81% seen once. The material sequenced was peripheral blood. These receptors all come from a man aged 60 to 75 with active or convalescent COVID-19. The CDR3 runs from the conserved cysteine through the conserved F or W. The D gene is left open where the match is weak. A clone size is listed for some rows: how often the clone was seen (once, few, many), or a class if it is expanded.

J gene | clone size | D gene | V gene | CDR3 DNA | CDR3 protein
TRBJ1-3 | . | . | TRBV12-5 | TGTGCTAGTGGTTTGGACTCGGGCCTAGCAGGGGTTGGAAACACCATATATTTT | CASGLDSGLAGVGNTIYF
TRBJ1-2 | . | . | TRBV18 | TGTGCCAGCTCACCTACGGAAGGGGTCTATGGCTACACCTTC | CASSPTEGVYGYTF
TRBJ1-1 | . | . | TRBV3-1/TRBV3-2 | TGTGCCAGCGGACACTTGAACACTGAAGCTTTCTTT | CASGHLNTEAFF
TRBJ1-5 | few | TRBD1 | TRBV18 | TGTGCCAGCTCACCCGGACAGGGGGGTTATCAGCCCCAGCATTTT | CASSPGQGGYQPQHF
TRBJ1-1 | . | . | TRBV6-1 | TGTGCCAGCAGTGAACTGAGGGGGTGGGAAGCTTTCTTT | CASSELRGWEAFF
TRBJ1-4 | . | . | TRBV18 | TGTGCCAGCTCCGGGGGGGCCGATAATGAAAAACTGTTTTTT | CASSGGADNEKLFF
TRBJ2-3 | . | TRBD2 | TRBV28 | TGTGCCAGCAGTTTGGGACTAGAAGGAACAGATACGCAGTATTTT | CASSLGLEGTDTQYF
TRBJ2-5 | . | TRBD2 | TRBV7-2 | TGTGCCAGCAGCTTAAACGTAGGCGGGGGGCCGTTCGAAGAGACCCAGTACTTC | CASSLNVGGGPFEETQYF
TRBJ2-3 | . | . | TRBV18 | TGTGCCAGCTCACTAACCGGGGGTCCAGATACGCAGTATTTT | CASSLTGGPDTQYF
TRBJ1-4 | once | TRBD1 | TRBV18 | TGTGCCAGCTCACTAACAGGGGGCGCGACTAATGAAAAACTGTTTTTT | CASSLTGGATNEKLFF
TRBJ2-3 | . | TRBD1 | TRBV6-1 | TGTGCCAGCAGTGAAAAGACAGGGGGGACACGGGATACGCAGTATTTT | CASSEKTGGTRDTQYF
TRBJ2-1 | . | . | TRBV4-2 | TGTGCCAGCAGCCAAACTTCTTCGACGGGAGTGGGGACCTACAATGAGCAGTTCTTC | CASSQTSSTGVGTYNEQFF
TRBJ2-3 | . | TRBD2 | TRBV11-1 | TGTGCCAGCAGCTTAGGGGGGGGAACAGATACGCAGTATTTT | CASSLGGGTDTQYF
TRBJ2-1 | . | TRBD1 | TRBV19 | TGTGCCAGTAGTATGGACAGGGCGAACAATGAGCAGTTCTTC | CASSMDRANNEQFF
TRBJ2-5 | . | TRBD1 | TRBV5-4 | TGTGCCAGCAGCTTACAGGGGGCAGGTGCTGAGACCCAGTACTTC | CASSLQGAGAETQYF
TRBJ2-1 | . | TRBD2 | TRBV29-1 | TGCAGCGTTGGTCACCAGCGGGGAACCAATGAGCAGTTCTTC | CSVGHQRGTNEQFF
TRBJ2-7 | . | . | TRBV11-2 | TGTGCCAGCAGCTCAAAGGGGGGGACAGGTTCGGGCGAGCAGTACTTC | CASSSKGGTGSGEQYF
TRBJ2-1 | . | . | TRBV5-1 | TGCGCCAGCAGCCGGGGGAGCAGCTCCTACAATGAGCAGTTCTTC | CASSRGSSSYNEQFF
TRBJ1-2 | . | . | TRBV6-5 | TGTGCCACCAGAAAGACAGGCGACTATGGCTACACCTTC | CATRKTGDYGYTF
TRBJ2-7 | . | . | TRBV5-6 | TGTGCCAGCAGTCGTGGGACTTGGCTAAGCGAGCAGTACTTC | CASSRGTWLSEQYF
TRBJ2-2 | . | TRBD1 | TRBV7-9 | TGTGCCAGCAGCTTTCGACAGGGGGCGAACACCGGGGAGCTGTTTTTT | CASSFRQGANTGELFF
TRBJ2-1 | . | TRBD1 | TRBV19 | TGTGCCAGTAGTATCGGCAGGGGGATCAACAATGAGCAGTTCTTC | CASSIGRGINNEQFF
TRBJ2-5 | . | TRBD2 | TRBV15 | TGTGCCACCAGCCCGTCAGGGCTAGCGGTCAAGACCCAGTACTTC | CATSPSGLAVKTQYF
TRBJ1-2 | few | TRBD1 | TRBV5-8 | TGTGCCAGCAGCCGGGAGCAGGGGGCCCGAAACTATGGCTACACCTTC | CASSREQGARNYGYTF
TRBJ1-4 | . | TRBD1 | TRBV18 | TGTGCCAGCTCACCCAGGACAGGGAATGAAAAACTGTTTTTT | CASSPRTGNEKLFF
TRBJ1-2 | . | . | TRBV6-2/TRBV6-3 | TGTGCCAGCAGTTACGTGACGGGAACCATCTACACCTTC | CASSYVTGTIYTF
TRBJ2-4 | . | . | TRBV29-1 | TGCAGCGTTGAACACACAGGGCTCGTTGGAAACATTCAGTACTTC | CSVEHTGLVGNIQYF
TRBJ1-6 | . | . | TRBV19 | TGTGCCAGTAGCCGTGGCAGGGAAAATTCACCCCTCCACTTT | CASSRGRENSPLHF
TRBJ2-1 | once | TRBD2 | TRBV5-1 | TGCGCCAGCAGCTTGGCCGGGACTAGTTCCCATGAGCAGTTCTTC | CASSLAGTSSHEQFF
TRBJ2-3 | . | TRBD2 | TRBV5-1 | TGCGCCAGCAACCAACTAGCGGATAGCACAGATACGCAGTATTTT | CASNQLADSTDTQYF
TRBJ1-5 | . | TRBD1 | TRBV7-8 | TGTGCCAGCAGCTTAGGGGGACAGGGAACGATAATTCAGCCCCAGCATTTT | CASSLGGQGTIIQPQHF
TRBJ2-7 | few | . | TRBV6-6 | TGTGCCAGCAGTTACAGTCGGCTAGGTGAGGAGCAGTACTTC | CASSYSRLGEEQYF
TRBJ2-7 | . | TRBD1 | TRBV18 | TGTGCCAGCTCACGGTACAGGGGCGAGCAGTACTTC | CASSRYRGEQYF
TRBJ2-1 | . | . | TRBV2 | TGTGCCAGCACGGACAGCTCCTACAATGAGCAGTTCTTC | CASTDSSYNEQFF
TRBJ2-6 | . | TRBD1 | TRBV19 | TGTGCCAGTAGCAGTCGATCGGGACAGGGGAGCTCTGGGGCCAACGTCCTGACTTTC | CASSSRSGQGSSGANVLTF
TRBJ1-5 | . | . | TRBV19 | TGTGCCAGTAGTATCACAGATAGCAATCAGCCCCAGCATTTT | CASSITDSNQPQHF
TRBJ2-1 | once | TRBD2 | TRBV7-8 | TGTGCCAGCAGCTTAGAGGCTAGCGGGGGGCTCTACAATGAGCAGTTCTTC | CASSLEASGGLYNEQFF
TRBJ2-1 | . | TRBD1 | TRBV4-2 | TGTGCCAGCAGCCAAGATCCCGGGACAGGGGGCGGTGAGCAGTTCTTC | CASSQDPGTGGGEQFF
TRBJ2-5 | once | TRBD1 | TRBV7-2 | TGTGCCAGCAGCTTAGGAGGGGGCCGGGAGACCCAGTACTTC | CASSLGGGRETQYF
TRBJ2-7 | . | TRBD2 | TRBV5-4 | TGTGCCAGCAGCTTGGGCCGGACTAGCGGGGCCTACGAGCAGTACTTC | CASSLGRTSGAYEQYF
TRBJ1-1 | . | TRBD1 | TRBV5-1 | TGCGCCAGCAGTAGGGGGGGACAGGGGCCACCGGAAGCTTTCTTT | CASSRGGQGPPEAFF
TRBJ2-2 | few | . | TRBV5-1 | TGCGCCAGCAGCTCCGGACAGAACACCGGGGAGCTGTTTTTT | CASSSGQNTGELFF
TRBJ2-2 | . | . | TRBV16 | TGTGCCAGCAGCCAAGGGTTTCGGGGAAACACCGGGGAGCTGTTTTTT | CASSQGFRGNTGELFF
TRBJ2-1 | . | TRBD2 | TRBV29-1 | TGCACCCCGGCCCTCAGGAGTGGACTAGCGGCATACAATGAGCAGTTCTTC | CTPALRSGLAAYNEQFF
TRBJ1-4 | once | . | TRBV10-3 | TGTGCCATCAGCCAGACAGTAAATGAAAAACTGTTTTTT | CAISQTVNEKLFF
TRBJ1-1 | few | . | TRBV2 | TGTGCCAGCAATCCTCGGGGGTTGGCCACTGAAGCTTTCTTT | CASNPRGLATEAFF
TRBJ2-3 | few | . | TRBV9 | TGTGCCAGCAGCGTAGCTGGAGGAAGCACAGATACGCAGTATTTT | CASSVAGGSTDTQYF
TRBJ1-2 | . | TRBD1 | TRBV5-1 | TGCGCCAGCAGCGTGGGACAGGGTGAAGGCTACACCTTC | CASSVGQGEGYTF
TRBJ1-1 | . | . | TRBV18 | TGTGCCAGCTCTCCGGGTACTGTTGGAGTGGTGGCTGAAGCTTTCTTT | CASSPGTVGVVAEAFF
TRBJ1-2 | . | . | TRBV5-1 | TGCGCCAGCAGCTTAGGGGACACCAACTATGGCTACACCTTC | CASSLGDTNYGYTF
TRBJ1-3 | . | . | TRBV19 | TGTGCCAGTAGTACGGCCGGACACATCGGTGGAAACACCATATATTTT | CASSTAGHIGGNTIYF
TRBJ2-7 | few | TRBD1 | TRBV27 | TGTGCCAGCAGTATGACCACAGGGGTAGGCTACGAGCAGTACTTC | CASSMTTGVGYEQYF
TRBJ1-5 | . | TRBD1 | TRBV19 | TGTGCCAGTAGTGCCGGGACAGGGGTCAATCAGCCCCAGCATTTT | CASSAGTGVNQPQHF
TRBJ2-7 | . | . | TRBV28 | TGTGCCAGCAGTTTGGGAGTCCTGGGGATAGGCTACGAGCAGTACTTC | CASSLGVLGIGYEQYF
TRBJ2-7 | . | . | TRBV4-1 | TGCGCCAGCAGCCAAGATACAGGGGACTTAGCCGCCGGGGTCGAGCAGTACTTC | CASSQDTGDLAAGVEQYF
TRBJ2-3 | . | TRBD1 | TRBV28 | TGTGCCAGCACGGAGGGACAGGTTTTAAACACAGATACGCAGTATTTT | CASTEGQVLNTDTQYF
TRBJ1-6 | . | . | TRBV6-2/TRBV6-3 | TGTGCCAGCAGTTACCTCTCGACAAGTCGTAATTCACCCCTCCACTTT | CASSYLSTSRNSPLHF
TRBJ1-1 | . | TRBD1 | TRBV7-9 | TGTGCCAGCGTATTACAGGGGGCGAACACTGAAGCTTTCTTT | CASVLQGANTEAFF
TRBJ2-1 | once | . | TRBV2 | TGTGCCAGCAGTGACTCCACTATCTCCTACAATGAGCAGTTCTTC | CASSDSTISYNEQFF
TRBJ1-3 | . | . | TRBV5-1 | TGCGCCAGCAGCCGGGCTTTTGGGGGCCCTGGAAACACCATATATTTT | CASSRAFGGPGNTIYF